The present T cell receptor beta chain was sequenced within a study of blood T cell repertoires in COVID-19. Looking at the study overall: Sources were T cells, B-cell-depleted T cells, or PBMCs; the material itself was cDNA or gDNA.

In the study's own analysis: Amplification of reference gene primers was used by the study to estimate nucleated cell counts. The method was immunoSEQ multiplex PCR; TCRdb's version includes in-frame clones alone and lacks a portion of them. V and J calls and clone size follow that table, whereas D and trimming were derived from the DNA. Of just under 85,000 clones listed, 70% to 90% are singletons. Trimming pared 3 bases from V and 7 bases from J, leaving 10 bases between. The V gene's germline CDR1 is KGHSH and CDR2 LQKENI. The CDR3 spans 14 residues. The TCR originated in a man older than 75 with active or convalescent COVID-19. Sequenced: peripheral blood. J is TRBJ1-6 and V is TRBV18; possible D gene TRBD1, 5 bases. CDR3 coding DNA: TGTGCCAGCTCACCGGACACCCGGAATTCACCCCTCCACTTT. Its translation: CASSPDTRNSPLHF.